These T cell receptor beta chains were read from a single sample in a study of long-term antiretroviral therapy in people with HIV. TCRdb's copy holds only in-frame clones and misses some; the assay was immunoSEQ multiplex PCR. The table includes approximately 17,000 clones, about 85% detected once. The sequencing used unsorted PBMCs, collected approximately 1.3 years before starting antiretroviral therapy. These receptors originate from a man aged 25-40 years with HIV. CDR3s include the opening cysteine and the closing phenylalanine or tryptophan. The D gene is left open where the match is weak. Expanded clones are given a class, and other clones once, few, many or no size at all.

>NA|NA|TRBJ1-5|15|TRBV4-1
CASSQVWGSSQPQHF
TGCGCCAGCAGCCAAGTTTGGGGGTCCAGTCAGCCCCAGCATTTT
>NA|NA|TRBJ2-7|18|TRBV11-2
CASSLDIWSGRGGYEQYF
TGTGCCAGCAGCTTAGATATTTGGAGCGGCAGGGGTGGGTACGAGCAGTACTTC
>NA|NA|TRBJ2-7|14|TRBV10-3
CAISEGAGAYEQYF
TGTGCCATCAGCGAGGGGGCGGGGGCCTACGAGCAGTACTTC
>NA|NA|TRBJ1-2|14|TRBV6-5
CASSYNGGRGGYTF
TGTGCCAGCAGTTACAACGGGGGCAGAGGTGGCTACACCTTC
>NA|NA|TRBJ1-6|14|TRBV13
CASSLGRGNSPLHF
TGTGCCAGCAGCTTAGGCCGGGGGAATTCACCCCTCCACTTT
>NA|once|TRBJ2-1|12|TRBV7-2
CASSLPRRRQFF
TGTGCCAGCAGCTTACCCAGACGACGGCAGTTCTTC
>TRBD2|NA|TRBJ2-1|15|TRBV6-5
CASGPGGASYNEQFF
TGTGCCAGCGGGCCGGGGGGGGCCTCCTACAATGAGCAGTTCTTC
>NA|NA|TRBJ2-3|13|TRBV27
CASSRTRTDTQYF
TGTGCCAGCAGTCGGACCCGCACAGATACGCAGTATTTT
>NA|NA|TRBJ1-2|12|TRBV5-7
CASSRHGYGYTF
TGTGCCAGCTCGCGGCACGGCTATGGCTACACCTTC
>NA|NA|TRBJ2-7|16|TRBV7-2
CASSLDAGGTAYEQYF
TGTGCCAGCAGCTTAGATGCGGGCGGAACGGCCTACGAGCAGTACTTC
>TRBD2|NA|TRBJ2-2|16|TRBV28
CASSFLFPSGAGELFF
TGTGCCAGCAGTTTTCTCTTCCCTAGCGGGGCCGGGGAGCTGTTTTTT
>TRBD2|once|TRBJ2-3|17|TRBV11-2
CASSPPYGTSPTDTQYF
TGTGCCAGCAGCCCCCCGTATGGGACTAGTCCTACAGATACGCAGTATTTT
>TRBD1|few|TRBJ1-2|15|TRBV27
CASSFSGGAGVGYTF
TGTGCCAGCAGTTTCTCAGGGGGCGCAGGGGTAGGCTACACCTTC
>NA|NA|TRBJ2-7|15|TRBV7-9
CASTHRNMVGHEQYF
TGTGCCAGCACCCACCGAAACATGGTTGGGCACGAGCAGTACTTC
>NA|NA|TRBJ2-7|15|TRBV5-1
CASNPGPASPYEQYF
TGCGCCAGCAACCCCGGTCCCGCGAGCCCCTACGAGCAGTACTTC
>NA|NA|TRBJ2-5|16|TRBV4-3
CASSPLATGRFETQYF
TGCGCCAGCAGCCCCCTAGCCACAGGCAGATTCGAGACCCAGTACTTC
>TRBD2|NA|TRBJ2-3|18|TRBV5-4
CASSLRNGRGDFTDTQYF
TGTGCCAGCAGCTTACGGAACGGGAGGGGGGACTTCACAGATACGCAGTATTTT
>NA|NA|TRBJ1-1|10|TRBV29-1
CSVKNTEAFF
TGCAGCGTTAAGAACACTGAAGCTTTCTTT
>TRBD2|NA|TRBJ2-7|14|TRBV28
CASSLLAGDYEQYF
TGTGCCAGCAGTCTCCTAGCGGGAGACTACGAGCAGTACTTC
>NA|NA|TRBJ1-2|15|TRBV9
CASSSKLAGAGGYTF
TGTGCCAGCAGCTCCAAGCTAGCCGGGGCGGGCGGCTACACCTTC
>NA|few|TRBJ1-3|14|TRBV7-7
CASSQGNSGNTIYF
TGTGCCAGCAGCCAGGGTAACTCTGGAAACACCATATATTTT
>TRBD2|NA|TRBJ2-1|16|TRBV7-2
CASRPMGGSSYNEQFF
TGTGCCAGCAGGCCGATGGGGGGGTCCTCCTACAATGAGCAGTTCTTC
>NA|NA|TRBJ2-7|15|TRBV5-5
CASSVTGTLPSEQYF
TGTGCCAGCAGCGTGACCGGGACCCTCCCTTCCGAGCAGTACTTC
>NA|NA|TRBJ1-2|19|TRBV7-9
CASSSNKGGPIFLGYGYTF
TGTGCCAGCAGCTCAAACAAGGGGGGACCGATATTTCTTGGCTATGGCTACACCTTC
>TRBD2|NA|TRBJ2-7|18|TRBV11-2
CASSLVPPGLAETYEQYF
TGTGCCAGCAGCTTAGTCCCCCCCGGGCTAGCGGAAACCTACGAGCAGTACTTC
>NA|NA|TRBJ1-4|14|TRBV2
CASSPGVYDEKLFF
TGTGCCAGCAGCCCGGGGGTTTATGATGAAAAACTGTTTTTT
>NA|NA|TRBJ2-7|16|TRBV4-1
CASSPTRDSSSYEQYF
TGCGCCAGCAGCCCGACTCGGGACTCCTCCTCCTACGAGCAGTACTTC
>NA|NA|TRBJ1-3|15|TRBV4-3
CASSLSRTSGNTIYF
TGCGCCAGCAGCCTATCCAGGACCTCTGGAAACACCATATATTTT
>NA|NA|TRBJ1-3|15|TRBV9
CASSPGEGGGNTIYF
TGTGCCAGCAGCCCGGGAGAGGGAGGTGGAAACACCATATATTTT
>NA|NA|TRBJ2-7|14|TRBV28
CASRLSGTLYEQYF
TGTGCCAGCCGACTTAGTGGGACACTCTACGAGCAGTACTTC
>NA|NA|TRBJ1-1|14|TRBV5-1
CASSLAAMNTEAFF
TGCGCCAGCAGCTTGGCAGCTATGAACACTGAAGCTTTCTTT
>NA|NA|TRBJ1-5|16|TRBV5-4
CASSFWTGNSNQPQHF
TGTGCCAGCAGCTTTTGGACGGGGAACAGCAATCAGCCCCAGCATTTT
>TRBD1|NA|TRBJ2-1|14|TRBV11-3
CASSLGQGYYEQFF
TGTGCCAGCAGCTTAGGACAGGGATATTATGAGCAGTTCTTC
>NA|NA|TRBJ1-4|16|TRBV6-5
CASSYGQTENNEKLFF
TGTGCCAGCAGTTACGGTCAGACAGAGAATAATGAAAAACTGTTTTTT
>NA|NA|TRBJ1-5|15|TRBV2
CASRTRGGGNQPQHF
TGTGCCAGCAGAACACGAGGGGGAGGCAATCAGCCCCAGCATTTT
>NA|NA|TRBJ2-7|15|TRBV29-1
CSVEDSDRSNYEQYF
TGCAGCGTTGAAGACTCGGACAGATCGAACTACGAGCAGTACTTC
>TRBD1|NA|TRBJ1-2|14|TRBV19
CASLRQGANYGYTF
TGTGCCAGTCTACGACAGGGGGCTAACTATGGCTACACCTTC
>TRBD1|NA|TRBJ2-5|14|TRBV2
CASIKGQGMETQYF
TGTGCCAGCATAAAGGGACAGGGGATGGAGACCCAGTACTTC
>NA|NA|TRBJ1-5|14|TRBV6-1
CASRAGSGNQPQHF
TGTGCCAGCAGGGCAGGGTCCGGCAATCAGCCCCAGCATTTT
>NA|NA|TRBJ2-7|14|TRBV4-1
CASSPRTAAYEQYF
TGCGCCAGCAGCCCGCGAACAGCCGCCTACGAGCAGTACTTC